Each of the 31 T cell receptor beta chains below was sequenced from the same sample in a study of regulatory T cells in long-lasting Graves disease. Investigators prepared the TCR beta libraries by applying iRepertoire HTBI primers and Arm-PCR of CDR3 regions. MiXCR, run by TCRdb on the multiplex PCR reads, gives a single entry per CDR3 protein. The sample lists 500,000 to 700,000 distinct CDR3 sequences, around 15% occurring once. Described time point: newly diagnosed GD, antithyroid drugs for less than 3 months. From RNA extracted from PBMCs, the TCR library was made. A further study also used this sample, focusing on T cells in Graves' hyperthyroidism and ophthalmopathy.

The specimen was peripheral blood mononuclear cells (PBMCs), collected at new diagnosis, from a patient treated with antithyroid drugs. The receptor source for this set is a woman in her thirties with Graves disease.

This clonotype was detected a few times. The CDR3 coding sequence is TGTGCCAGCAGGCGGACGGAGGCAGGGCAACTCTCAAACTATGGCTACACCTTC. As protein: CASRRTEAGQLSNYGYTF. V is TRBV6-1 and J is TRBJ1-2, with D possibly matching TRBD1 (5 bases). Germline V gene sequence: CDR1 MNHNS, CDR2 SASEGT. The germline V and J ends were trimmed by 6 bases and 2 bases, with 25 bases remaining between them. The CDR3 has 18 residues.

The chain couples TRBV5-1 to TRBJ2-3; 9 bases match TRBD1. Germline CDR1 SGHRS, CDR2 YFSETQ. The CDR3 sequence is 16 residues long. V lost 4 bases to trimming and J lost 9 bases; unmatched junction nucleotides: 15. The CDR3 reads CASSNNRQGGGKTQYF. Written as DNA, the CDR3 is TGCGCCAGCAGCAACAACAGACAGGGGGGGGGAAAAACGCAGTATTTT.

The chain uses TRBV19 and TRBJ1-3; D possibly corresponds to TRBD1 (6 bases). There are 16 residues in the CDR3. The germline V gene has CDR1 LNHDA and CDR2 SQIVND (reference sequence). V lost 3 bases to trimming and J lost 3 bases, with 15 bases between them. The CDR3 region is CASSIGTLRGGNTIYF. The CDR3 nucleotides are TGTGCCAGTAGTATCGGGACACTGCGAGGTGGAAACACCATATATTTT.

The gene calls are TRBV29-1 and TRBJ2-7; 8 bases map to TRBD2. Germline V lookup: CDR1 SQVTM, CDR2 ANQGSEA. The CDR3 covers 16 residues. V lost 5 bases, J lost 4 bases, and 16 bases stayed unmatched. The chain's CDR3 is CSVSGLAGQMTYEQYF. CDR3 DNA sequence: TGCAGCGTTTCGGGCCTAGCGGGTCAAATGACTTACGAGCAGTACTTC.

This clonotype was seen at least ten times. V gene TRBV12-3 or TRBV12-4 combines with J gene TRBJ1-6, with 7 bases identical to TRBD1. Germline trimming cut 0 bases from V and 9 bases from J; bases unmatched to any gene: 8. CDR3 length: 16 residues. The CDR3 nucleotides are TGTGCCAGCAGTTTAGCGCGAGGGGCAGGGGGTTCACCCCTCCACTTT. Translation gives CASSLARGAGGSPLHF.

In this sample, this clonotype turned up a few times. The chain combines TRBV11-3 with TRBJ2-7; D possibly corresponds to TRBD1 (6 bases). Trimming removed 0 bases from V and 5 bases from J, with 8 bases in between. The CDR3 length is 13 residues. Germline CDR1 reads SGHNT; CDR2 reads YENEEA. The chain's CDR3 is CASSLDGGHEQYF. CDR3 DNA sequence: TGTGCCAGCAGCTTAGATGGGGGCCACGAGCAGTACTTC.

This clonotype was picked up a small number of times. CDR3 DNA: TGTGCCTGGAGTCGGAGTAGGGGGGGGGACACTGAAGCTTTCTTT. It encodes CAWSRSRGGDTEAFF. The chain links TRBV30 to TRBJ1-1, with D maybe TRBD1 (6 bases). Trimming stripped 2 bases from V and 3 bases from J, with 16 bases between. The CDR3 runs 15 residues. Germline V lookup: CDR1 GTSNPN, CDR2 SVGIG (reference sequence).

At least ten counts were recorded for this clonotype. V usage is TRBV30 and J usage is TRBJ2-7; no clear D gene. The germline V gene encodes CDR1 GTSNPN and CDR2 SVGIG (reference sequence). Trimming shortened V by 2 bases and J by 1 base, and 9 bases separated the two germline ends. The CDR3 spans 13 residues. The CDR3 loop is CAWSIGHSYEQYF. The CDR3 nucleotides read TGTGCCTGGAGTATCGGCCATTCCTACGAGCAGTACTTC.

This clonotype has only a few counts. This chain's CDR3 is CASSLARDYNEQFF. CDR3 sequence (DNA): TGTGCCAGCAGCTTAGCCCGGGACTACAATGAGCAGTTCTTC. V usage is TRBV7-6 and J usage is TRBJ2-1, with D tentatively TRBD2 (5 bases). Trimming took 0 bases from V and 3 from J, leaving 6 bases between them. The length of the CDR3 is 14 residues. CDR1 is SGHVS, CDR2 FNYEAQ, per germline.

CDR3 coding DNA: TGTGCCAGCTCACCACCCGGGACAGAGAACACTGAAGCTTTCTTT. It specifies CASSPPGTENTEAFF. The gene calls are TRBV18 and TRBJ1-1, with TRBD1 matching over 7 bases. The CDR3 is 15 amino acids. Trimming removed 0 bases from V and 1 base from J; junction bases left unmatched: 2. Germline CDR1 and CDR2: KGHSH and LQKENI. Filled out from reference TRBV18 and TRBJ1-1, the complete variable domain reads NAGVMQNPRHLVRRRGQEARLRCSPMKGHSHVYWYRQLPEEGLKFMVYLQKENIIDESGMPKERFSAEFPKEGPSILRIQQVVRGDSAAYFCASSPPGTENTEAFFGQGTRLTVV.

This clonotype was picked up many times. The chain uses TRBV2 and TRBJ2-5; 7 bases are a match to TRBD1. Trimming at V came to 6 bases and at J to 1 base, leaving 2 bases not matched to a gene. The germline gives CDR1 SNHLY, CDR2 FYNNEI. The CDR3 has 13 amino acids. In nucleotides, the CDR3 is TGTGCCAGCAGGGGACAGCCCCAAGAGACCCAGTACTTC. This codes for CASRGQPQETQYF.

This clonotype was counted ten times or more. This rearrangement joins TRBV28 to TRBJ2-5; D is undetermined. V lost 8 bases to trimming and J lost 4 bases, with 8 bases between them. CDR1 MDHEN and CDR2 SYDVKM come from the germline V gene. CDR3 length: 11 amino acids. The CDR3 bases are TGTGCCAGCTCACCGTCAGAGACCCAGTACTTC. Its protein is CASSPSETQYF.

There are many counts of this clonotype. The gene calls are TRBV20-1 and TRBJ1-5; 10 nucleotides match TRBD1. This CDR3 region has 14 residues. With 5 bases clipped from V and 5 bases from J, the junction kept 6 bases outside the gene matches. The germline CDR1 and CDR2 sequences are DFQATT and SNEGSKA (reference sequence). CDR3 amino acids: CSAGWTGGDQPQHF. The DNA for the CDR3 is TGCAGTGCTGGCTGGACAGGGGGTGATCAGCCCCAGCATTTT.

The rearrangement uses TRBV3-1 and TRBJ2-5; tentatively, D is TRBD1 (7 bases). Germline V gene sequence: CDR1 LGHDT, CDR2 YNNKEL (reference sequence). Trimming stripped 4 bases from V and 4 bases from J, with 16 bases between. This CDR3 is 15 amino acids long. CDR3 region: CASSLTPQGGETQYF. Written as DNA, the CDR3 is TGTGCCAGCAGCCTAACCCCGCAGGGGGGAGAGACCCAGTACTTC.

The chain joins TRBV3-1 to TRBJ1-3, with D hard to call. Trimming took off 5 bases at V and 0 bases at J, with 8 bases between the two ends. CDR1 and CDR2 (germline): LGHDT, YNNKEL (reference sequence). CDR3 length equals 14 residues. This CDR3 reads CASSDRPSGNTIYF. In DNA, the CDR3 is TGTGCCAGCAGCGATAGACCCTCTGGAAACACCATATATTTT.

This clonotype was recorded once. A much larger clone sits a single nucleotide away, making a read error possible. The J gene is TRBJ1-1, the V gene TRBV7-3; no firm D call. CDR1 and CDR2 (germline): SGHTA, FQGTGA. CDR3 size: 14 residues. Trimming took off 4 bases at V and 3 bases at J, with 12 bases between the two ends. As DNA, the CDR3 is TGTGCCAGCAGCTACTATCGGGGTTACACTGAAGCTTTCTTT. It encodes CASSYYRGYTEAFF.

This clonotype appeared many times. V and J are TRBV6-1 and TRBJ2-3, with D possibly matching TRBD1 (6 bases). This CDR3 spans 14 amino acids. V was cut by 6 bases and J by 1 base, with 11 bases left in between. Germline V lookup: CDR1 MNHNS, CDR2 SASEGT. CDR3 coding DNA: TGTGCCAGCAGAATACACAGGGGCACAGATACGCAGTATTTT. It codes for CASRIHRGTDTQYF.

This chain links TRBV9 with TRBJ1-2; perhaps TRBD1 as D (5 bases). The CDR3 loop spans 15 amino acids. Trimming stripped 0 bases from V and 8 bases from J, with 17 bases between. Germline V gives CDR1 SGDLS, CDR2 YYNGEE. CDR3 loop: CASSVGKGLNRGYTF. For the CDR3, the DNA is TGTGCCAGCAGCGTAGGGAAGGGATTAAACAGGGGCTACACCTTC.

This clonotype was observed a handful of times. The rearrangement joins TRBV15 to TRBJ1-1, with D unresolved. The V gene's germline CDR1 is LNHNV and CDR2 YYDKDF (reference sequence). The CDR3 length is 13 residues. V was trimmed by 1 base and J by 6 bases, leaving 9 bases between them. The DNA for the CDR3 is TGTGCCACCAGCAGAGCATCGAGCTCTGAAGCTTTCTTT. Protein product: CATSRASSSEAFF.

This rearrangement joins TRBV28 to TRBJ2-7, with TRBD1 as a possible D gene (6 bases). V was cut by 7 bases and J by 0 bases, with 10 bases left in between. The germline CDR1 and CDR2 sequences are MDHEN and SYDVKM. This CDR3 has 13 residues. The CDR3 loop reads CASIKQGSYEQYF. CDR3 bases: TGTGCCAGCATTAAACAGGGCTCCTACGAGCAGTACTTC.

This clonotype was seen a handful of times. CDR3 sequence reads: CASIYMNTEAFF. The CDR3 bases are TGTGCCAGCATTTATATGAACACTGAAGCTTTCTTT. The genes are TRBV7-9 and TRBJ1-1; D is undetermined. The germline CDR1 and CDR2 sequences are SEHNR and FQNEAQ (reference sequence). The CDR3 covers 12 residues. V lost 7 bases and J 0 bases, leaving 6 bases between the germline ends.

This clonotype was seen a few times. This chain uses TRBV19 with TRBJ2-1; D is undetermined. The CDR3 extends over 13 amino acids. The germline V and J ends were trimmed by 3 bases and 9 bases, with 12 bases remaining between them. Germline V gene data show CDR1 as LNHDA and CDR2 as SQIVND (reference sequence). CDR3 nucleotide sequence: TGTGCCAGTAGTATCACTTGGGAAGGTGAGCAGTTCTTC. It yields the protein CASSITWEGEQFF.

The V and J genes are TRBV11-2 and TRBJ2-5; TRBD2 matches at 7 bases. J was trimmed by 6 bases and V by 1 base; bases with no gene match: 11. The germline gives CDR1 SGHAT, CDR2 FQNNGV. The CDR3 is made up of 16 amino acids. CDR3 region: CASSLGRGGSVKTQYF. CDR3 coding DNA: TGTGCCAGCAGCTTAGGGCGTGGCGGGAGCGTTAAGACCCAGTACTTC.

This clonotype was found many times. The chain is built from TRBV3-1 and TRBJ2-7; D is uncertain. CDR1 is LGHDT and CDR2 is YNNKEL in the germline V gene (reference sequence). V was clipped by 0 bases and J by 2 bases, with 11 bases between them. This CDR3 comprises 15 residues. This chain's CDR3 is CASSQEVGFTYEQYF. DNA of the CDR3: TGTGCCAGCAGCCAAGAGGTTGGCTTCACCTACGAGCAGTACTTC.

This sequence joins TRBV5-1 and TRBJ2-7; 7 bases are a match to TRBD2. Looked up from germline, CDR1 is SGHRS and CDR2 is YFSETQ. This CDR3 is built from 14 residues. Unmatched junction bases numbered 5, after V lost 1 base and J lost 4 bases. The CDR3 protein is CASSLQRDLYEQYF. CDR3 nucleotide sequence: TGCGCCAGCAGCTTGCAGCGGGACTTATACGAGCAGTACTTC.

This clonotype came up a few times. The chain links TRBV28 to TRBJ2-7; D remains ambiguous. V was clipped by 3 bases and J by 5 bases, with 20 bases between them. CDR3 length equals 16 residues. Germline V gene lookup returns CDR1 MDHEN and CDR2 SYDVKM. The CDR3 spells CASSFPAAHYDDEQYF. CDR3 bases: TGTGCCAGCAGTTTCCCAGCAGCCCACTACGATGACGAGCAGTACTTC.

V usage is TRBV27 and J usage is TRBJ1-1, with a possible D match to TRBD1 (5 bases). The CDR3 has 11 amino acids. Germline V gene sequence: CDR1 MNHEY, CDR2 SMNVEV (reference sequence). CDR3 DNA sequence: TGTGGCTCCGGTAGGGGCACTGAAGCTTTCTTT. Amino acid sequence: CGSGRGTEAFF.

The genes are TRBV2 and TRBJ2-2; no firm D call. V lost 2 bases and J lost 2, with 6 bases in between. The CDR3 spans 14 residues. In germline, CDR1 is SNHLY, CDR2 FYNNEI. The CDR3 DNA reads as TGTGCCAGCAGTGAAAGGCATAACACCGGGGAGCTGTTTTTT. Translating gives CASSERHNTGELFF.

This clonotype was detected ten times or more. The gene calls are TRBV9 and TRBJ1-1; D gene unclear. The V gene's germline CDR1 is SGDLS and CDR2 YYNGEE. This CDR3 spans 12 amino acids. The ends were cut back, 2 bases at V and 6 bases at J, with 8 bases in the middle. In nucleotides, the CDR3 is TGTGCCAGCAGCGTTGGCGGCGCTGAAGCTTTCTTT. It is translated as CASSVGGAEAFF.

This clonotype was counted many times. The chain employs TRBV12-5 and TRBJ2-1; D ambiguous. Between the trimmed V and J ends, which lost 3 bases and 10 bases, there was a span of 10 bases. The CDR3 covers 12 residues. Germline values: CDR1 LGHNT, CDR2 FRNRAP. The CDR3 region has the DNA TGTGCTAGTGGTTTTGTACGAGGAGAGCAGTTCTTC. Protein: CASGFVRGEQFF.

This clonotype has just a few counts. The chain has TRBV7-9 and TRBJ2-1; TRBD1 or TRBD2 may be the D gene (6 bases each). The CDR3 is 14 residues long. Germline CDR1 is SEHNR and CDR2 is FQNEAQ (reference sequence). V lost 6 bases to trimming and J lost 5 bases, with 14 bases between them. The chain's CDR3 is CASRGGGGHNEQFF. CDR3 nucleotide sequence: TGTGCCAGCAGAGGCGGAGGGGGTCACAATGAGCAGTTCTTC. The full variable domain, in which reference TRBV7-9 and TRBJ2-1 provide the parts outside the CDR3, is DTGVSQNPRHKITKRGQNVTFRCDPISEHNRLYWYRQTLGQGPEFLTYFQNEAQLEKSRLLSDRFSAERPKGSFSTLEIQRTEQGDSAMYLCASRGGGGHNEQFFGPGTRLTVL.